This is a list of T cell receptor beta chains from one sample in a study of blood T cell repertoires in COVID-19. TCRdb's table, derived via immunoSEQ multiplex PCR, lists solely in-frame clones and lacks some. The table records about 24,000 clones, roughly 86% of them present only once. Sequences were obtained from peripheral blood. The receptors originated from a man aged 50-59 years with active COVID-19. The CDR3 runs from the conserved cysteine through the conserved F or W. A D gene is named only where the DNA matches it firmly. Some rows have no size entry. The others give once, few or many, or a class for an expanded clone.

j_call clone_size d_call v_call cdr3_aa cdr3_nt
TRBJ1-3 . . TRBV5-1 CASSLGQPSGNTIYF TGCGCCAGCAGCTTGGGACAGCCCTCTGGAAACACCATATATTTT
TRBJ2-1 . TRBD2 TRBV4-2 CASSQEAIAGGLFF TGTGCCAGCAGCCAAGAGGCGATAGCGGGGGGCCTGTTCTTC
TRBJ2-5 . TRBD2 TRBV7-2 CASSPQGSGSQETQYF TGTGCCAGCAGCCCTCAGGGTAGCGGGAGCCAAGAGACCCAGTACTTC
TRBJ1-1 . . TRBV2 CASRIQGYGTEAFF TGTGCCAGCAGGATCCAGGGTTATGGCACTGAAGCTTTCTTT
TRBJ2-7 . . TRBV11-2 CASSSGPFSEQYF TGTGCCAGCAGCTCAGGCCCATTTAGCGAGCAGTACTTC
TRBJ2-3 . TRBD1 TRBV5-1 CASSFGTADTDTQYF TGCGCCAGCAGCTTCGGGACAGCAGACACAGATACGCAGTATTTT
TRBJ2-7 . TRBD1 TRBV10-3 CAISGTGYGYTYYEQYF TGTGCCATCAGTGGGACAGGGTATGGGTATACGTACTACGAGCAGTACTTC
TRBJ2-3 few . TRBV6-5 CASSYGGAVTDTQYF TGTGCCAGCAGTTACGGGGGGGCTGTCACAGATACGCAGTATTTT
TRBJ2-3 . . TRBV5-4 CASSLANGGPTDTQYF TGTGCCAGCAGCTTGGCCAACGGCGGCCCCACAGATACGCAGTATTTT
TRBJ2-7 once TRBD2 TRBV28 CASSLTSGYEQYF TGTGCCAGCAGTCTGACTAGCGGCTACGAGCAGTACTTC
TRBJ1-2 . . TRBV3-1/TRBV3-2 CASSQDGGRGFPYGYTF TGTGCCAGCAGCCAAGATGGGGGCAGGGGTTTCCCCTATGGCTACACCTTC
TRBJ2-2 . . TRBV12-5 CASGLGQTNTGELFF TGTGCTAGTGGTTTGGGACAGACCAACACCGGGGAGCTGTTTTTT
TRBJ2-7 . . TRBV28 CASWNSRRDYEQYF TGTGCCAGCTGGAACTCTCGACGGGACTACGAGCAGTACTTC
TRBJ2-1 . . TRBV11-2 CASSLDMRNEQFF TGTGCCAGCAGCTTAGATATGAGGAATGAGCAGTTCTTC
TRBJ2-5 . . TRBV4-3 CASSQDMQETQYF TGCGCCAGCAGCCAAGATATGCAAGAGACCCAGTACTTC
TRBJ1-1 . . TRBV2 CASRVWTANTEAFF TGTGCCAGCAGGGTTTGGACAGCGAACACTGAAGCTTTCTTT
TRBJ1-2 . . TRBV28 CATNIGTVANYGYTF TGTGCCACAAACATAGGTACAGTTGCTAACTATGGCTACACCTTC
TRBJ2-3 few TRBD2 TRBV6-4 CASSDSGPGGADTQYF TGTGCCAGCAGTGACTCGGGCCCGGGAGGAGCAGATACGCAGTATTTT
TRBJ1-1 few TRBD1 TRBV5-1 CASSLSRGLENTEAFF TGCGCCAGCAGCTTGTCGAGGGGGCTTGAGAACACTGAAGCTTTCTTT
TRBJ2-7 . . TRBV19 CASSIGQGTYEQYF TGTGCCAGTAGTATAGGCCAGGGGACCTACGAGCAGTACTTC
TRBJ1-3 . . TRBV5-5 CASSAGAGNTIYF TGTGCCAGCAGCGCGGGAGCTGGAAACACCATATATTTT
TRBJ2-1 once . TRBV15 CATSRDGRVSYNEQFF TGTGCCACCAGCAGAGATGGGCGGGTCTCCTACAATGAGCAGTTCTTC
TRBJ2-3 . . TRBV6-5 CASRSPGTDTQYF TGTGCCAGCAGGTCCCCAGGCACAGATACGCAGTATTTT
TRBJ1-3 . TRBD1 TRBV5-5 CASSPRDRVANTIYF TGTGCCAGCAGCCCCAGGGACAGGGTAGCAAACACCATATATTTT
TRBJ2-2 . . TRBV11-3 CASSSPRTGELFF TGTGCCAGCAGCTCTCCCAGGACCGGGGAGCTGTTTTTT
TRBJ2-7 . TRBD2 TRBV5-1 CASSLEVAGYEQYF TGCGCCAGCAGCTTGGAGGTAGCGGGATACGAGCAGTACTTC
TRBJ1-1 . . TRBV28 CASTAVGQGFEAFF TGTGCCAGCACCGCCGTCGGGCAGGGGTTTGAAGCTTTCTTT
TRBJ2-3 . . TRBV10-3 CAIMETLTDTQYF TGTGCCATAATGGAGACCCTAACAGATACGCAGTATTTT
TRBJ1-2 . . TRBV4-1 CASSQVMGAVNYGYTF TGCGCCAGCAGCCAAGTAATGGGAGCAGTTAACTATGGCTACACCTTC
TRBJ1-3 . . TRBV19 CASRAATSGNTIYF TGTGCCAGTAGGGCAGCGACCTCTGGAAACACCATATATTTT
TRBJ1-1 . . TRBV5-5 CASSLGAGNTEAFF TGTGCCAGCAGCTTGGGTGCAGGGAACACTGAAGCTTTCTTT
TRBJ1-1 once . TRBV19 CASSLSSKAFF TGTGCCAGTAGTTTGAGCTCTAAAGCTTTCTTT
TRBJ2-1 . TRBD2 TRBV4-3 CASSDFSSGGASYNEQFF TGCGCCAGCAGCGACTTTTCTAGCGGGGGGGCTTCCTACAATGAGCAGTTCTTC
TRBJ2-5 . TRBD1 TRBV7-6 CASSQPQGAEETQYF TGTGCCAGCAGCCAACCGCAGGGGGCAGAAGAGACCCAGTACTTC
TRBJ2-2 medium-sized . TRBV3-1/TRBV3-2 CASSHSQVTGELFF TGTGCCAGCAGTCACTCCCAGGTCACCGGGGAGCTGTTTTTT
TRBJ2-2 once . TRBV29-1 CSVRTGQNTGELFF TGCAGCGTGCGAACTGGACAGAACACCGGGGAGCTGTTTTTT
TRBJ2-5 few . TRBV6-6 CASSASVSETQYF TGTGCCAGCAGCGCGTCGGTCTCAGAGACCCAGTACTTC
TRBJ1-1 . TRBD1 TRBV7-2 CASSFIRDRGKAFF TGTGCCAGCAGCTTCATCCGGGACAGGGGGAAAGCTTTCTTT